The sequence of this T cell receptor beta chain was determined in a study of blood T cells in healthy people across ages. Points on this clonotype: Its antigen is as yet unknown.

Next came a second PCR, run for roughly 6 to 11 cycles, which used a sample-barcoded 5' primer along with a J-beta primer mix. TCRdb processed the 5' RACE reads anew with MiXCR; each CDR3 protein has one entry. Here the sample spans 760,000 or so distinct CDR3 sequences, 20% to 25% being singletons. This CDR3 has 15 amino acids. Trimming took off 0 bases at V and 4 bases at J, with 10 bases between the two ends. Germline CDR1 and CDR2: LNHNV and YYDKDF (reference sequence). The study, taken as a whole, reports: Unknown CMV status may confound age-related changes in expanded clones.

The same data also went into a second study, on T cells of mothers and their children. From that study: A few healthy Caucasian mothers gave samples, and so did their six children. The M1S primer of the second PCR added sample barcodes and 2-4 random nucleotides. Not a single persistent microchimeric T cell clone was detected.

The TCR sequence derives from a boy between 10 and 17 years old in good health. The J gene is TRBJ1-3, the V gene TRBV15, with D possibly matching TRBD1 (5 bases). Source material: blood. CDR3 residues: CATSRDRVPGNTIYF. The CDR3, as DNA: TGTGCCACCAGCAGAGACAGGGTCCCGGGAAACACCATATATTTT.